Each of the 6 T cell receptor beta chains below was sequenced from the same sample in a study of spatial heterogeneity in lung cancer. TCRdb reprocessed the 5' RACE reads with MiXCR, giving one entry per CDR3 protein. The sample includes some 110,000 distinct CDR3 sequences, about 12% of them seen just once. Time point denoted: blood at routine non-recurrence follow-up after resection. The sequenced material consisted of unsorted whole RNA from tumor, nontumor lung or frozen PBMC. The sample in question was PBMCs, obtained at follow-up. The receptors were gathered from a male donor with early-stage non-small cell lung cancer.

This clonotype was recorded many times. The V and J genes are TRBV6-1 and TRBJ2-7; no definite D call. The CDR3 is 13 residues long. Germline V gene lookup returns CDR1 MNHNS and CDR2 SASEGT. The V and J ends lost 3 bases and 2 bases respectively, with 8 bases between them. In nucleotides, the CDR3 is TGTGCCAGCAGTGAGGGCCTAACCTACGAGCAGTACTTC. Amino acid sequence: CASSEGLTYEQYF.

The chain uses TRBV5-4 and TRBJ2-1; D ambiguous. V gave up 1 base and J gave up 0 bases, with 8 bases separating them. The CDR3 runs to 15 residues. The germline V gene encodes CDR1 SGHNT and CDR2 YYREEE (reference sequence). This CDR3 is CASSLTVSSYNEQFF. The CDR3 nucleotides are TGTGCCAGCAGCTTGACGGTAAGCTCCTACAATGAGCAGTTCTTC.

This clonotype appeared many times. The chain carries TRBV5-8 and TRBJ1-5; TRBD1 might be the D (6 bases). Looked up from germline, CDR1 is SGHTS and CDR2 is YDEGEE. Trimming pared 7 bases from V and 2 bases from J, leaving 25 bases between. The CDR3 sequence is 18 residues long. The CDR3 protein is CASGVDRAGVIRNQPQHF. The CDR3, as DNA: TGTGCCAGCGGAGTTGACCGGGCAGGGGTAATCCGCAATCAGCCCCAGCATTTT.

This clonotype was picked up a small number of times. The J gene is TRBJ1-4, the V gene TRBV5-1; the D is unclear. From germline, CDR1 is SGHRS and CDR2 YFSETQ. The V end lost 2 bases, the J end lost 1 base, and 6 bases lay between the germline ends. CDR3 length: 14 residues. The CDR3 protein is CASSFRGTNEKLFF. CDR3 DNA: TGCGCCAGCAGCTTCCGGGGAACTAATGAAAAACTGTTTTTT.

The rearrangement uses TRBV3-1 and TRBJ1-1; a possible D gene is TRBD1 (5 bases). The germline CDR1 and CDR2 sequences are LGHDT and YNNKEL (reference sequence). V was shortened by 5 bases and J by 5 bases, with 15 bases between the two germline ends. This CDR3 contains 14 residues. This chain's CDR3 is CASSTVGGSTEAFF. Here the CDR3 DNA reads TGTGCCAGCAGCACAGTCGGGGGAAGTACTGAAGCTTTCTTT.

This clonotype appeared many times. V and J are TRBV5-1 and TRBJ1-2, with TRBD1 identical over 8 bases. Trimming cost V 4 bases and J 3 bases; bases outside gene matches: 11. This CDR3 has 16 amino acids. Germline V gene sequence: CDR1 SGHRS, CDR2 YFSETQ. CDR3 coding DNA: TGCGCCAGCAGCCCCGATGGGCAGGGGGCTTACTATGGCTACACCTTC. Translating gives CASSPDGQGAYYGYTF.